The entry that follows covers one T cell receptor beta chain sequence. Germline CDR1 is MNHNY and CDR2 is SVGAGI (reference sequence). V was clipped by 5 bases and J by 0 bases; unmatched bases: 6. This CDR3 region has 16 residues. PCR employed 60 Vbeta and 13 Jbeta primers. The repertoire was sequenced with immunoSEQ multiplex PCR; TCRdb's copy has only in-frame clones and lacks some. The sample has about 120,000 clones; 75% to 85% are singletons. This specimen belongs to a study of cytomegalovirus exposure and HLA in healthy donors. The clonotype comes from a man between 25 and 39 years old in good health and CMV-seropositive. The chain carries TRBV6-6 and TRBJ2-1, with 8 bases aligning to TRBD2. The sequencing input was PBMCs. The CDR3 here is CASSPGGGSSYNEQFF. Here the CDR3 DNA reads TGTGCCAGCAGTCCGGGAGGGGGAAGCTCCTACAATGAGCAGTTCTTC.